This is a list of T cell receptor beta chains from one sample in a study of T-cell reconstitution after alpha-beta-depleted transplantation in children. TCRdb itself ran the PCR reads through MiXCR, one entry per CDR3 protein. The table lists about 300,000 distinct CDR3 sequences, roughly a tenth of them singletons. This sample comprised PBMCs, obtained before TCRalphabeta/CD19-depleted stem cell transplant. These receptors were collected from a boy younger than two with acute myeloid leukemia, due to receive a stem cell transplant. The CDR3 runs from the conserved cysteine through the conserved F or W. A D gene is named only where the DNA matches it firmly. The size field is filled for only some rows; it gives once, few, many or a size class.

>-|TRBJ2-5|many|TRBV7-7
CASSLLTRGETQYF
TGTGCTAGCAGCTTGTTGACTAGAGGAGAGACCCAGTACTTC
>TRBD1|TRBJ2-3|many|TRBV20-1
CSASGSQGVTDTQYF
TGCAGTGCTAGTGGTTCCCAGGGGGTAACAGATACGCAGTATTTT
>-|TRBJ1-5|-|TRBV15
CATPGSMLPQHF
TGTGCCACTCCGGGCAGTATGTTGCCCCAGCATTTT
>TRBD2|TRBJ2-7|-|TRBV20-1
CSARETSGRSYEQYF
TGCAGTGCTAGAGAGACTAGCGGACGGTCCTACGAGCAGTACTTC
>-|TRBJ1-4|many|TRBV11-2
CASSSRQATNEKLFF
TGTGCCAGCAGTTCCAGACAAGCAACTAATGAAAAACTGTTTTTT
>-|TRBJ2-2|many|TRBV29-1
CSYGDTGELFF
TGCAGTTACGGGGACACCGGGGAGCTGTTTTTT
>-|TRBJ2-2|few|TRBV12-3/TRBV12-4
CASSLWSTGELFF
TGTGCCAGCAGTTTATGGTCGACCGGGGAGCTGTTTTTT
>-|TRBJ2-4|many|TRBV12-3/TRBV12-4
CASGTLAKNIQYF
TGTGCCAGCGGGACTCTAGCCAAAAACATTCAGTACTTC
>-|TRBJ2-7|many|TRBV5-1
CASSARLSSYEQYF
TGCGCCAGCAGCGCACGACTGAGCTCCTACGAGCAGTACTTC
>-|TRBJ2-2|many|TRBV5-1
CASSFRTGLATGELFF
TGCGCCAGCAGCTTCCGGACCGGGCTTGCCACCGGGGAGCTGTTTTTT
>TRBD2|TRBJ2-3|many|TRBV20-1
CSAGGLVISTDTQYF
TGCAGTGCTGGGGGACTAGTCATAAGCACAGATACGCAGTATTTT
>TRBD1|TRBJ2-1|-|TRBV14
CASSRQGSYNEQFF
TGTGCCAGCAGCCGACAGGGCTCCTACAATGAGCAGTTCTTC
>-|TRBJ1-2|many|TRBV14
CASSQVGGYTF
TGTGCCAGCAGCCAAGTGGGTGGCTACACCTTC
>TRBD1|TRBJ2-5|many|TRBV7-9
CASSSGQIETQYF
TGTGCCAGCAGCTCGGGACAGATAGAGACCCAGTACTTC
>TRBD2|TRBJ2-7|many|TRBV11-2
CASSSWGGGTYEQYF
TGTGCCAGCAGCTCCTGGGGCGGGGGGACCTACGAGCAGTACTTC
>TRBD2|TRBJ2-7|-|TRBV7-9
CASSLVSSGRAFEEQYF
TGTGCCAGCAGCTTAGTGTCGAGCGGGAGGGCCTTTGAGGAGCAGTACTTC
>-|TRBJ2-7|many|TRBV2
CASSEARTYQYF
TGTGCCAGCAGTGAAGCTAGGACATACCAGTACTTC
>-|TRBJ2-1|many|TRBV10-3
CAISERKERGNEQFF
TGTGCCATCAGTGAGAGGAAGGAGAGGGGCAATGAGCAGTTCTTC
>-|TRBJ2-1|many|TRBV6-5
CASSYAPSSYNEQFF
TGTGCCAGCAGTTACGCCCCGAGCTCCTACAATGAGCAGTTCTTC
>TRBD1|TRBJ2-5|-|TRBV7-7
CASSLVEGANGEETQYF
TGTGCTAGCAGCTTAGTTGAGGGGGCGAATGGGGAGGAGACCCAGTACTTC
>TRBD1|TRBJ1-2|many|TRBV10-3
CAIWDRGNLYGYTF
TGTGCCATTTGGGACAGGGGGAACCTCTATGGCTACACCTTC
>TRBD1|TRBJ2-7|many|TRBV28
CASSTTGAHEQYF
TGTGCCAGCAGTACGACAGGGGCCCACGAGCAGTACTTC
>-|TRBJ2-1|many|TRBV12-3/TRBV12-4
CASSPYNNEQFF
TGTGCCAGCAGTCCATACAATAATGAGCAGTTCTTC
>-|TRBJ2-5|many|TRBV27
CASTQGETQYF
TGTGCCAGCACACAGGGAGAGACCCAGTACTTC
>TRBD1|TRBJ2-2|many|TRBV5-1
CASSFGPARGPAGELFF
TGCGCCAGCAGCTTTGGCCCAGCCAGGGGGCCCGCCGGGGAGCTGTTTTTT
>TRBD1|TRBJ2-1|many|TRBV28
CASSPPTGWDEQFF
TGTGCCAGCAGTCCCCCGACAGGGTGGGATGAGCAGTTCTTC
>-|TRBJ1-2|many|TRBV6-5
CASSYPRQSTNYGYTF
TGTGCCAGCAGTTACCCCAGACAGTCCACTAACTATGGCTACACCTTC
>-|TRBJ2-7|many|TRBV5-1
CASSLGGSGMWYF
TGCGCCAGCAGCTTGGGGGGCTCGGGAATGTGGTACTTC
>TRBD1|TRBJ2-7|many|TRBV25-1
CASSIPGTGGYEQYF
TGTGCCAGCAGTATTCCCGGGACAGGGGGCTACGAGCAGTACTTC
>TRBD2|TRBJ2-1|many|TRBV5-4
CASSTKRETYNEQFF
TGTGCCAGCAGCACCAAGCGGGAGACATACAATGAGCAGTTCTTC
>-|TRBJ2-3|-|TRBV3-1
CACSFSLLRDFAADTQYF
TGTGCCTGCAGTTTTTCGTTGCTTCGGGACTTCGCGGCAGATACGCAGTATTTT
>TRBD1|TRBJ2-4|-|TRBV7-2
CASSLDRGQGVLNIQYF
TGTGCCAGCAGCTTAGACCGCGGACAGGGGGTACTAAACATTCAGTACTTC
>-|TRBJ2-3|many|TRBV12-3/TRBV12-4
CASGSWRGGYTDTQYF
TGTGCCAGTGGGTCCTGGAGAGGGGGTTACACAGATACGCAGTATTTT
>-|TRBJ2-1|many|TRBV14
CASSQERGPFNEQFF
TGTGCCAGCAGCCAAGAACGGGGGCCCTTCAATGAGCAGTTCTTC